This T cell receptor (beta chain) appears in the sequencing data of a study of vaccination and CD4 T cells after COVID-19. The Oncomine TCR Beta short-read assay was applied to DNA of cultured CD4+ T cells. Each CDR3 protein is one row after TCRdb ran MiXCR on the PCR reads. Here the sample spans around 13,000 distinct CDR3 sequences, 40% to 65% being singletons. Details on this clonotype: What it binds is not known.

The germline V gene has CDR1 MNHNS and CDR2 SASEGT. V lost 6 bases and J lost 2, with 10 bases in between. The CDR3 is made up of 13 amino acids. Sample treatment: roughly ten-day PBMC culture with coronavirus spike peptide pools or control peptides (ViraFEST assay). The receptor comes from a human donor who had recovered from COVID-19. This chain uses TRBV6-1 with TRBJ1-2, with D unclear. The sample was CD4+ T cells from blood, cultured in vitro. The CDR3 DNA reads as TGTGCCAGCAGCCCCGGTGGGAACTATGGCTACACCTTC. Protein product: CASSPGGNYGYTF.